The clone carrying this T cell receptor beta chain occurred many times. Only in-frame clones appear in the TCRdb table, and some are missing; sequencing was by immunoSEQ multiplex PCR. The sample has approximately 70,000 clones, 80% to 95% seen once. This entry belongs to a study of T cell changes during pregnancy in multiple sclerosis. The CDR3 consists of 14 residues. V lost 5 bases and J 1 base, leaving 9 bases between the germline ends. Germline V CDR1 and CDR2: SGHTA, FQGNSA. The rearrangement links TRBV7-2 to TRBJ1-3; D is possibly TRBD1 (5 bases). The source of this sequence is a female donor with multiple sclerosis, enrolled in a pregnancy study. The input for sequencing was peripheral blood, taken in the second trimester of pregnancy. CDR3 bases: TGTGCCAGCAGCCTAAGGGGATCTGGAAACACCATATATTTT. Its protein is CASSLRGSGNTIYF.